Below, one TCR beta chain is given with its context. It is unclear where the CDR3 begins or ends on the DNA, so no DNA is shown, and the CDR3 is as TCRdb lists it. This sample is drawn from a study of T-cell reconstitution after alpha-beta-depleted transplantation in children. Preparing the TCRbeta library involved the use of unique molecular identifiers. TCRdb re-analysed the PCR reads in MiXCR, keeping a single row per CDR3 protein. This sample has 640,000 or so distinct CDR3 sequences; roughly 15% occur once, and the top ten carry around 0.96%. Germline V gene lookup returns CDR1 SNHLY and CDR2 FYNNEI. Termini included, the CDR3 measures 16 amino acids.

The source material was PBMCs from the stem cell graft donor, sampled from the stem cell graft. This sequence was found in a human donor who donated a stem cell graft to a child with acute myeloid leukemia. The chain is built from TRBV2 and TRBJ1-1; the DNA was not used to check the table's D call, TRBD1. The CDR3 loop is CACSFGPGGRNTEAFF.